This record concerns one T cell receptor beta chain sequence. Only in-frame clones appear in the TCRdb table, and some are missing; sequencing was by immunoSEQ multiplex PCR. The data show about 520,000 clones, 70% to 90% seen once. The germline V gene has CDR1 MNHEY and CDR2 SVGEGT. This CDR3 has 14 residues. V was shortened by 5 bases and J by 5 bases, with 12 bases between the two germline ends. The data are from a study of blood T cell repertoires in COVID-19. This sequence was found in a human donor in a cohort sampled during active COVID-19. The material sequenced was peripheral blood. The chain links TRBV6-2 or TRBV6-3 to TRBJ2-2; possible D gene TRBD1, 5 bases. For the CDR3, the DNA is TGTGCCAGCAGTACGGCGGCAGGGACCGGGGAGCTGTTTTTT. It encodes CASSTAAGTGELFF.